This T cell receptor (beta chain) was profiled in a study of shared clonotypes between healthy human individuals. Findings and caveats of the study: The study sampled only blood, and tissue repertoires likely differ.

V dropped 9 bases and J dropped 0; count of bases not matched to a gene: 5. Germline V gene sequence: CDR1 LNHDA, CDR2 SQIVND (reference sequence). The CDR3 has 14 residues. Replicate PCRs were loaded with approximately 300 ng DNA from unsorted PBMC, 29,000 or so T cell genomes. Unsorted PBMC DNA sequencing spanned ten immunoSEQ deep assay plates. Sequencing was performed with immunoSEQ multiplex PCR; in TCRdb, only in-frame clones are kept and a portion is missing. Of about half a million clones listed, roughly 80% are singletons. Ten or more counts support this clone. Its cognate antigen is unknown. The sequenced sample was PBMCs. The sequence was obtained from a woman between 40 and 50 years old in good health. Some clones in this sample may be carry-over from other donors' samples. The chain employs TRBV19 and TRBJ2-3, with 8 bases fitting TRBD1. The CDR3 protein is CASRTGTSTDTQYF. In nucleotides, the CDR3 is TGTGCCAGCAGGACAGGGACTAGCACAGATACGCAGTATTTT.